This T cell receptor (beta chain) was captured by sequencing in a study of T cell changes during pregnancy in multiple sclerosis. Assay used: immunoSEQ multiplex PCR; TCRdb lists only in-frame clones, some missing. The sample includes around 97,000 clones, roughly nine tenths seen only once; the top ten take about 0.89%. The sequencing used peripheral blood, collected after pregnancy. The TCR comes from a female donor with multiple sclerosis, enrolled in a pregnancy study.

In DNA, the CDR3 is TGTGCCAGCAGCCCTCATGCCGGGACAGCCTTAAACACCGGGGAGCTGTTTTTT. The encoded protein is CASSPHAGTALNTGELFF. The chain recombines TRBV7-2 with TRBJ2-2; 7 bases align to TRBD1. CDR3 length: 18 residues. CDR1 and CDR2 from the germline V gene are SGHTA and FQGNSA. V dropped 5 bases and J dropped 2; count of bases not matched to a gene: 14.